The 11 T cell receptor beta chains listed next were all sequenced from one sample in a study of cytomegalovirus exposure and HLA in healthy donors. PCR involved 60 Vbeta and 13 Jbeta primers. Data came from immunoSEQ multiplex PCR; TCRdb stores just in-frame clones and leaves some out. The top ten hold about 10% of the sample, which has about 160,000 clones, about four fifths seen once. The sample was PBMCs. These receptors originate from a man aged 45-60 years in good health and CMV-seropositive.

Points on this clone: Sequence at one end of the junction differs from germline and may be a read error. The chain employs TRBV7-8 and TRBJ2-7, with D maybe TRBD1 (6 bases). CDR1 and CDR2 (germline): SGHVS, FQNEAQ. This CDR3 spans 15 amino acids. The CDR3 region is CASSSMRTATYGQYF. CDR3 DNA: TGTGCCAGCAGCTCGATGCGGACAGCGACCTACGGGCAGTACTTC.

This clone was detected a few times. The J gene is TRBJ1-1, the V gene TRBV7-2; maybe TRBD1 (5 bases). The CDR3 loop spans 14 amino acids. Per germline, CDR1 SGHTA and CDR2 FQGNSA. V was shortened by 0 bases and J by 5 bases, with 10 bases between the two germline ends. The CDR3 coding sequence is TGTGCCAGCAGCTTAGCCTCGGGGGGTACTGAAGCTTTCTTT. Translated: CASSLASGGTEAFF.

J is TRBJ1-3 and V is TRBV9; D might be TRBD1 (6 bases). The CDR3 consists of 14 residues. V gave up 3 bases and J gave up 2 bases, with 9 bases separating them. CDR1 is SGDLS, CDR2 YYNGEE, per germline. CDR3 DNA: TGTGCCAGCAGCGCAGGGGTGCCTGGAAACACCATATATTTT. It codes for CASSAGVPGNTIYF.

The chain couples TRBV28 to TRBJ2-1, with TRBD1 identical over 9 bases. The length of the CDR3 is 15 residues. The germline CDR1 and CDR2 sequences are MDHEN and SYDVKM. The V and J ends lost 6 bases and 4 bases, in that order; junction bases with no gene match: 7. CDR3 DNA sequence: TGTGCCAGCAGCCCCGGGACAGGGACTTACAATGAGCAGTTCTTC. Translating it yields CASSPGTGTYNEQFF.

This sequence joins TRBV5-1 and TRBJ1-1; 7 bases fit TRBD1. The germline gives CDR1 SGHRS, CDR2 YFSETQ. Trimming removed 4 bases from V and 5 bases from J; junction bases left unmatched: 8. The CDR3 is 14 amino acids. The CDR3 reads CASSLGTARTEAFF. DNA for the CDR3: TGCGCCAGCAGCCTAGGGACAGCTCGGACTGAAGCTTTCTTT.

The chain combines TRBV28 with TRBJ2-6, with a possible D match to TRBD2 (5 bases). Germline V gene data show CDR1 as MDHEN and CDR2 as SYDVKM. The CDR3 has 16 amino acids. V shed 5 bases and J shed 4 bases, with 15 bases lying between them. The CDR3 nucleotides read TGTGCCAGCAGTCCTTCTCCGGGGAGAGGGGCCAACGTCCTGACTTTC. Translated: CASSPSPGRGANVLTF. Filled out from reference TRBV28 and TRBJ2-6, the complete variable domain reads DVKVTQSSRYLVKRTGEKVFLECVQDMDHENMFWYRQDPGLGLRLIYFSYDVKMKEKGDIPEGYSVSREKKERFSLILESASTNQTSMYLCASSPSPGRGANVLTFGAGSRLTVL.

The chain joins TRBV7-9 to TRBJ1-1, with D hard to call. The CDR3 consists of 12 residues. Between the trimmed V and J ends, which lost 6 bases and 1 base, there was a span of 6 bases. Per the germline V gene, CDR1 is SEHNR and CDR2 is FQNEAQ (reference sequence). The CDR3 region is CASRAGNTEAFF. DNA for the CDR3: TGTGCCAGCAGGGCGGGGAACACTGAAGCTTTCTTT.

V and J are TRBV6-1 and TRBJ1-1, with a weak D call TRBD1 (5 bases). Deletions cut 4 bases from V and 5 bases from J, with 14 bases between. The CDR3 is made up of 14 amino acids. The germline gives CDR1 MNHNS, CDR2 SASEGT. The DNA for the CDR3 is TGTGCCAGCAGTGCGGGAGGGGACCGGACTGAAGCTTTCTTT. Amino acids: CASSAGGDRTEAFF.

The rearrangement links TRBV5-1 to TRBJ2-1; 9 nucleotides align to TRBD1. Germline CDR1 SGHRS, CDR2 YFSETQ. The trim removed 3 bases at V and 2 bases at J, leaving 3 bases unmatched. CDR3 length: 15 amino acids. The CDR3 bases are TGCGCCAGCAGCTCCTGGACAGGGGCCTACAATGAGCAGTTCTTC. Protein product: CASSSWTGAYNEQFF. The full variable domain, in which reference TRBV5-1 and TRBJ2-1 provide the parts outside the CDR3, is KAGVTQTPRYLIKTRGQQVTLSCSPISGHRSVSWYQQTPGQGLQFLFEYFSETQRNKGNFPGRFSGRQFSNSRSEMNVSTLELGDSALYLCASSSWTGAYNEQFFGPGTRLTVL.

The chain uses TRBV16 and TRBJ1-1; D ambiguous. This CDR3 spans 15 amino acids. The germline gives CDR1 KGHSY, CDR2 FQNENV. With 0 bases removed from V and 1 base from J, the gap between germline ends came to 9 bases. The CDR3 sequence is CASSQSAGPNTEAFF. CDR3 in DNA: TGTGCCAGCAGCCAATCCGCTGGGCCGAACACTGAAGCTTTCTTT.

V and J are TRBV5-4 and TRBJ2-3, with 8 bases lining up with TRBD1. The CDR3 loop spans 15 amino acids. Looked up from germline, CDR1 is SGHNT and CDR2 is YYREEE (reference sequence). V was pared by 4 bases and J by 1 base, with 5 bases of the junction left unmatched. The CDR3 sequence: CASSTGTGGTDTQYF. CDR3 sequence (DNA): TGTGCCAGCAGCACCGGGACAGGAGGCACAGATACGCAGTATTTT.